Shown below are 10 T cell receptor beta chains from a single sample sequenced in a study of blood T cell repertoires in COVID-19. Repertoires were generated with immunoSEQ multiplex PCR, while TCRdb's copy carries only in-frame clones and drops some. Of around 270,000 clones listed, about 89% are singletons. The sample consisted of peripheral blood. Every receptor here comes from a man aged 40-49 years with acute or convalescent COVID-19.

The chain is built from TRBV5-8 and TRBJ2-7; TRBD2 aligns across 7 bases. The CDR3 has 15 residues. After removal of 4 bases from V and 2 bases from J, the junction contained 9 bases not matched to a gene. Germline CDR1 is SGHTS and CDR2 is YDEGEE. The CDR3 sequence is CASSGGREAPYEQYF. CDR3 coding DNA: TGTGCCAGCAGCGGGGGGAGGGAGGCCCCCTACGAGCAGTACTTC.

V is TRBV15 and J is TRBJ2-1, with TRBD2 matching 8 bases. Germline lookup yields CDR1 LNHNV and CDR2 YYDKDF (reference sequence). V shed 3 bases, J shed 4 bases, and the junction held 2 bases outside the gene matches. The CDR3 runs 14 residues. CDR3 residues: CATSSLAGYNEQFF. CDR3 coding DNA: TGTGCCACCAGCAGCCTAGCGGGTTACAATGAGCAGTTCTTC. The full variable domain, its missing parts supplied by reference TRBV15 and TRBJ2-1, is DAMVIQNPRYQVTQFGKPVTLSCSQTLNHNVMYWYQQKSSQAPKLLFHYYDKDFNNEADTPDNFQSRRPNTSFCFLDIRSPGLGDTAMYLCATSSLAGYNEQFFGPGTRLTVL.

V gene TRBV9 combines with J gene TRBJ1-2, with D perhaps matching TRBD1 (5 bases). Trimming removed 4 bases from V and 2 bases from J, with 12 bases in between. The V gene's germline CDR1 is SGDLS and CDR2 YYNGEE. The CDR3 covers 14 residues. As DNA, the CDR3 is TGTGCCAGCAGCCCCCGGACAAAAAACTATGGCTACACCTTC. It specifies CASSPRTKNYGYTF.

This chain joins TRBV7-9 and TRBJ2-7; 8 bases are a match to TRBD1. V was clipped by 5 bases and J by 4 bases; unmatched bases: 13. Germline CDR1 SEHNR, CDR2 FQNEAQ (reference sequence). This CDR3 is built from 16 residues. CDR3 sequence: CASSPRTGNFNYEQYF. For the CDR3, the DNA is TGTGCCAGCAGCCCCCGGACAGGGAATTTTAATTACGAGCAGTACTTC.

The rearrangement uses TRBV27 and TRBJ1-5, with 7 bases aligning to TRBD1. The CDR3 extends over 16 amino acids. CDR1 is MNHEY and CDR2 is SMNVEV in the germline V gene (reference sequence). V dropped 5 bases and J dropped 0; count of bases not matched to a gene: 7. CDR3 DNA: TGTGCCAGCAGTCCCGGGACAGCATATAGCAATCAGCCCCAGCATTTT. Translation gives CASSPGTAYSNQPQHF.

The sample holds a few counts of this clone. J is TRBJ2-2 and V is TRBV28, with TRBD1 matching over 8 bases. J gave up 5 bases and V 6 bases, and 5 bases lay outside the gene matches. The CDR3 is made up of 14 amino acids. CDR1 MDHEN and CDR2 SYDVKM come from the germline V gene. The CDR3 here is CASSSGGRTGELFF. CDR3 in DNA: TGTGCCAGCAGCTCAGGGGGCCGGACCGGGGAGCTGTTTTTT.

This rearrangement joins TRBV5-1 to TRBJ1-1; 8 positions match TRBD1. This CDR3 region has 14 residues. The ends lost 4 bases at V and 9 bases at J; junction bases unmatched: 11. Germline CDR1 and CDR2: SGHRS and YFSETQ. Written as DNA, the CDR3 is TGCGCCAGCAGCCTAGGACAGGGCTTCTCAAAAGCTTTCTTT. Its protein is CASSLGQGFSKAFF. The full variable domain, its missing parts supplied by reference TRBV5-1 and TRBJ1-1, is KAGVTQTPRYLIKTRGQQVTLSCSPISGHRSVSWYQQTPGQGLQFLFEYFSETQRNKGNFPGRFSGRQFSNSRSEMNVSTLELGDSALYLCASSLGQGFSKAFFGQGTRLTVV.

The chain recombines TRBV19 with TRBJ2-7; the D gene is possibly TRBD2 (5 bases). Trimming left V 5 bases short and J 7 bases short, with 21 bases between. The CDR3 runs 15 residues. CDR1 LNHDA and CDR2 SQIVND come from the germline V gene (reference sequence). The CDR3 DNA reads TGTGCCAGTAGTCCCCGGCCCCGTGGATCGGGGGAGCAGTACTTC. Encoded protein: CASSPRPRGSGEQYF.

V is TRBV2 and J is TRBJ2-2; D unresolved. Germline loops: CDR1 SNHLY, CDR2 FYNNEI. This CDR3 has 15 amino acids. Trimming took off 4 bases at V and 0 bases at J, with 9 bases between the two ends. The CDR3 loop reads CASSVFTPNTGELFF. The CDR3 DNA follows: TGTGCCAGCAGTGTATTTACTCCGAACACCGGGGAGCTGTTTTTT.

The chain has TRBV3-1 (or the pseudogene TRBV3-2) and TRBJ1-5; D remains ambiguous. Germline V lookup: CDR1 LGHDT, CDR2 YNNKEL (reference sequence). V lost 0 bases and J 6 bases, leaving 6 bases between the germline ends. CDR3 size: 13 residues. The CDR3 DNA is TGTGCCAGCAGCCAAGATCAATCTCAGCCCCAGCATTTT. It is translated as CASSQDQSQPQHF.